This TCR beta chain emerged from a study of blood T cell repertoires in COVID-19. Study in general: Samples representing acute and convalescent COVID-19 were sourced from the United States, Italy and Spain. PBMCs, B-cell-depleted T cells, or T cells were the source of the cDNA or gDNA that made up the material.

The length of the CDR3 is 15 residues. V dropped 1 base and J dropped 2; count of bases not matched to a gene: 5. Germline loops: CDR1 SGHTA, CDR2 FQGNSA. Sequencing used immunoSEQ multiplex PCR; TCRdb keeps in-frame clones, though not all of them. The sample has around 150,000 clones, around 81% seen once. Participants had their cohort set by participant-reported clinical history. Symptom resolution, clearance, or two negative PCRs marked the recovered donors of Cohort 3. This clone was detected only once. Sequenced input: PBMCs or T cells enriched from blood (not recorded which). The chain combines TRBV7-2 with TRBJ2-7; 7 bases line up with TRBD2. The TCR originated in a woman aged 40 to 50 who had recovered from COVID-19. The CDR3 sequence is CASSLGGLETYEQYF. CDR3 DNA: TGTGCCAGCAGCTTAGGTGGACTAGAGACCTACGAGCAGTACTTC.